This T cell receptor beta chain stems from a study of T cell responses to AZD1222 COVID-19 vaccine. On the study more broadly: Second-dose intervals near 4 or 12 weeks were combined.

Only in-frame clones appear in the TCRdb table, and some are missing; sequencing was by immunoSEQ multiplex PCR. The repertoire consists of some 130,000 clones, with 85% to 95% occurring once and the leading ten covering approximately 0.85%. As to this clone: Its antigen is not identified. This sample includes further DNA sequences coding for the same CDR3.

Whole-study results and caveats: There were vaccine-associated CD4 TCRs across spike, dominant at 160-218 and 743-854. Close to half of spike-specific TCRs reportedly recognize unmutated variant regions. Scientists sampled the repertoires only once the peak T cell response had passed.

CDR1 is SGHRS and CDR2 is YFSETQ in the germline V gene. The CDR3 length is 13 residues. Trimming removed 4 bases at V and 2 bases at J, with 10 bases between. The sequence was collected from an adult in good health. This material consisted of peripheral blood, taken on day 0 of AZD1222 vaccination. The chain carries TRBV5-1 and TRBJ2-7, with no clear D. As DNA, the CDR3 is TGCGCCAGCAGCCTAGGTCTACCCTACGAGCAGTACTTC. Amino acids: CASSLGLPYEQYF.